The rows below give T cell receptor beta chains drawn from one sample of a study of graft-versus-host responses after intestinal transplantation. Using immunoSEQ multiplex PCR, the repertoire was profiled, and TCRdb retains in-frame clones only, with some absent. Here the sample spans 21,000 or so clones, 50% to 65% being singletons. Sequenced here: alloreactive CD4+ T cells from a mixed lymphocyte reaction culture, sampled before intestinal transplant. These receptors originate from a human patient who received an intestinal transplant. Each CDR3 is given with its conserved first and last residue. D genes are given only for firm matches. Clone size is not always given. Where it is, it says once, few, many or a class for expanded clones.

v_gene: TRBV4-1; abundance: few; j_gene: TRBJ2-7; d_gene: TRBD1; CDR3aa: CASSFRDRYYEQYF; CDR3nt: TGCGCCAGCAGCTTCCGGGACAGATACTACGAGCAGTACTTC
v_gene: TRBV7-9; abundance: few; j_gene: TRBJ1-2; d_gene: TRBD1; CDR3aa: CASSQGENYGYTF; CDR3nt: TGTGCCAGCAGCCAGGGGGAGAACTATGGCTACACCTTC
v_gene: TRBV9; abundance: .; j_gene: TRBJ2-5; d_gene: TRBD2; CDR3aa: CASSAGLAGETQYF; CDR3nt: TGTGCCAGCAGCGCGGGACTAGCCGGGGAGACCCAGTACTTC
v_gene: TRBV19; abundance: few; j_gene: TRBJ2-2; d_gene: .; CDR3aa: CASSIVRAAGELFF; CDR3nt: TGTGCCAGTAGTATTGTCAGGGCGGCCGGGGAGCTGTTTTTT
v_gene: TRBV18; abundance: .; j_gene: TRBJ2-5; d_gene: .; CDR3aa: CASSPREETQYF; CDR3nt: TGTGCCAGCTCACCACGCGAGGAGACCCAGTACTTC
v_gene: TRBV14; abundance: .; j_gene: TRBJ2-4; d_gene: .; CDR3aa: CASSRSGAKNIQYF; CDR3nt: TGTGCCAGCAGCCGCTCGGGGGCCAAAAACATTCAGTACTTC
v_gene: TRBV9; abundance: .; j_gene: TRBJ2-1; d_gene: .; CDR3aa: CASSLRLYPTYNEQFF; CDR3nt: TGTGCCAGCAGCCTCAGACTCTACCCCACCTACAATGAGCAGTTCTTC
v_gene: TRBV5-4; abundance: .; j_gene: TRBJ2-1; d_gene: .; CDR3aa: CASSLAVRDNEQFF; CDR3nt: TGTGCCAGCAGCTTGGCCGTCAGGGACAATGAGCAGTTCTTC
v_gene: TRBV27; abundance: .; j_gene: TRBJ2-2; d_gene: TRBD2; CDR3aa: CASSPPTSGRVNTGELFF; CDR3nt: TGTGCCAGCAGTCCACCGACTAGCGGGAGGGTTAACACCGGGGAGCTGTTTTTT
v_gene: TRBV29-1; abundance: .; j_gene: TRBJ1-1; d_gene: .; CDR3aa: CSVAQGFARTEAFF; CDR3nt: TGCAGCGTTGCTCAGGGTTTCGCGAGAACTGAAGCTTTCTTT
v_gene: TRBV7-9; abundance: .; j_gene: TRBJ2-2; d_gene: TRBD1; CDR3aa: CASSFRGHDGELFF; CDR3nt: TGTGCCAGCAGCTTTAGGGGGCATGACGGGGAGCTGTTTTTT
v_gene: TRBV6-5; abundance: .; j_gene: TRBJ2-7; d_gene: .; CDR3aa: CASSYGAARSYEQYF; CDR3nt: TGTGCCAGCAGTTACGGGGCGGCCCGATCCTACGAGCAGTACTTC
v_gene: TRBV5-8; abundance: .; j_gene: TRBJ1-5; d_gene: .; CDR3aa: CASSFGQLLHQPQHF; CDR3nt: TGTGCCAGCAGCTTTGGGCAGCTACTCCATCAGCCCCAGCATTTT
v_gene: TRBV19; abundance: .; j_gene: TRBJ1-3; d_gene: TRBD1; CDR3aa: CASRDRGSGNTIYF; CDR3nt: TGTGCCAGTAGGGACAGGGGATCTGGAAACACCATATATTTT
v_gene: TRBV6-6; abundance: .; j_gene: TRBJ1-5; d_gene: .; CDR3aa: CASSLSYQPQHF; CDR3nt: TGTGCCAGCAGCCTTTCTTATCAGCCCCAGCATTTT
v_gene: TRBV29-1; abundance: .; j_gene: TRBJ2-3; d_gene: TRBD2; CDR3aa: CSVEVAGGPRTQYF; CDR3nt: TGCAGCGTTGAAGTAGCGGGGGGGCCGAGGACGCAGTATTTT
v_gene: TRBV7-9; abundance: .; j_gene: TRBJ2-1; d_gene: TRBD2; CDR3aa: CASSLSLRWTSGNNEQFF; CDR3nt: TGTGCCAGCAGCTTAAGTTTACGATGGACTAGCGGGAACAATGAGCAGTTCTTC
v_gene: TRBV30; abundance: .; j_gene: TRBJ1-5; d_gene: .; CDR3aa: CAWSSRGHPNQPQHF; CDR3nt: TGTGCCTGGAGTTCGCGAGGACACCCCAATCAGCCCCAGCATTTT
v_gene: TRBV5-1; abundance: .; j_gene: TRBJ1-2; d_gene: TRBD1; CDR3aa: CASSPGQGHGYTF; CDR3nt: TGCGCCAGCAGCCCGGGACAGGGTCATGGCTACACCTTC
v_gene: TRBV18; abundance: once; j_gene: TRBJ2-3; d_gene: TRBD1; CDR3aa: CASSSQRTGITDTQYF; CDR3nt: TGTGCCAGCTCATCGCAGAGGACAGGGATCACAGATACGCAGTATTTT
v_gene: TRBV5-1; abundance: .; j_gene: TRBJ2-1; d_gene: TRBD2; CDR3aa: CASSHRTSPSASYNEQFF; CDR3nt: TGCGCCAGCAGCCACAGGACTAGTCCTTCTGCTTCCTACAATGAGCAGTTCTTC
v_gene: TRBV29-1; abundance: few; j_gene: TRBJ1-1; d_gene: .; CDR3aa: CSVAGLRWNTEAFF; CDR3nt: TGCAGCGTCGCGGGACTCAGGTGGAACACTGAAGCTTTCTTT
v_gene: TRBV5-1; abundance: .; j_gene: TRBJ1-6; d_gene: TRBD1; CDR3aa: CASSLWGQVGVPNSPLHF; CDR3nt: TGCGCCAGCAGCTTGTGGGGACAGGTTGGGGTTCCTAATTCACCCCTCCACTTT
v_gene: TRBV11-2; abundance: .; j_gene: TRBJ2-3; d_gene: .; CDR3aa: CASSFWRSTDTQYF; CDR3nt: TGTGCCAGCAGCTTTTGGAGGAGCACAGATACGCAGTATTTT
v_gene: TRBV5-4; abundance: few; j_gene: TRBJ2-3; d_gene: .; CDR3aa: CASSLRGRFGDTQYF; CDR3nt: TGTGCCAGCAGCTTGCGGGGGAGATTCGGAGATACGCAGTATTTT
v_gene: TRBV7-2; abundance: .; j_gene: TRBJ1-2; d_gene: TRBD1; CDR3aa: CASSLAGTGGAYGYTF; CDR3nt: TGTGCCAGCAGCTTAGCAGGGACAGGGGGTGCCTATGGCTACACCTTC
v_gene: TRBV6-6; abundance: .; j_gene: TRBJ1-2; d_gene: TRBD1; CDR3aa: CASSYFGTAANYGYTF; CDR3nt: TGTGCCAGCAGTTACTTCGGGACAGCAGCTAACTATGGCTACACCTTC
v_gene: TRBV6-5; abundance: .; j_gene: TRBJ2-2; d_gene: .; CDR3aa: CASSRQVLGTGELFF; CDR3nt: TGTGCCAGCAGTAGACAGGTTCTCGGCACCGGGGAGCTGTTTTTT
v_gene: TRBV19; abundance: medium-sized; j_gene: TRBJ1-5; d_gene: TRBD1; CDR3aa: CASSDRGNQPQHF; CDR3nt: TGTGCCAGCTCGGACAGGGGAAATCAGCCCCAGCATTTT
v_gene: TRBV29-1; abundance: .; j_gene: TRBJ2-3; d_gene: TRBD2; CDR3aa: CSVRPAGFTDTQYF; CDR3nt: TGCAGCGTCCGACCAGCGGGATTCACAGATACGCAGTATTTT
v_gene: TRBV10-3; abundance: few; j_gene: TRBJ2-7; d_gene: .; CDR3aa: CATRGTYYEQYF; CDR3nt: TGTGCCACCAGGGGGACTTACTACGAGCAGTACTTC
v_gene: TRBV5-5; abundance: few; j_gene: TRBJ1-2; d_gene: .; CDR3aa: CASSLTSVPPPYGYTF; CDR3nt: TGTGCCAGCAGCTTGACCTCAGTCCCCCCGCCATATGGCTACACCTTC
v_gene: TRBV11-2; abundance: .; j_gene: TRBJ2-2; d_gene: .; CDR3aa: CASSLRAANTGELFF; CDR3nt: TGTGCCAGCAGCTTGAGGGCCGCGAACACCGGGGAGCTGTTTTTT
v_gene: TRBV7-9; abundance: medium-sized; j_gene: TRBJ2-3; d_gene: TRBD2; CDR3aa: CASSLGTSGLTDTQYF; CDR3nt: TGTGCCAGCAGCTTAGGGACTAGCGGGCTCACAGATACGCAGTATTTT
v_gene: TRBV19; abundance: few; j_gene: TRBJ2-2; d_gene: .; CDR3aa: CATSTPVTGELFF; CDR3nt: TGTGCCACCTCAACCCCAGTTACCGGGGAGCTGTTTTTT
v_gene: TRBV19; abundance: .; j_gene: TRBJ2-6; d_gene: TRBD2; CDR3aa: CASSTERGKGSGANVLTF; CDR3nt: TGTGCCAGTAGTACAGAGCGGGGTAAAGGCTCTGGGGCCAACGTCCTGACTTTC
v_gene: TRBV2; abundance: .; j_gene: TRBJ1-2; d_gene: .; CDR3aa: CASRQPGVSYGYTF; CDR3nt: TGTGCCAGCAGACAACCAGGGGTGTCGTATGGCTACACCTTC
v_gene: TRBV7-6; abundance: .; j_gene: TRBJ2-5; d_gene: .; CDR3aa: CASSPRGRQETQYF; CDR3nt: TGTGCCAGCAGCCCCCGAGGGCGCCAAGAGACCCAGTACTTC
v_gene: TRBV30; abundance: few; j_gene: TRBJ2-2; d_gene: .; CDR3aa: CAWSALINGELFF; CDR3nt: TGTGCCTGGAGTGCACTGATTAACGGGGAGCTGTTTTTT
v_gene: TRBV19; abundance: .; j_gene: TRBJ2-1; d_gene: TRBD2; CDR3aa: CASSPSEGGLAGVFSEQFF; CDR3nt: TGTGCCAGTAGTCCATCCGAGGGGGGACTAGCGGGAGTTTTCAGTGAGCAGTTCTTC
v_gene: TRBV10-2; abundance: few; j_gene: TRBJ1-5; d_gene: .; CDR3aa: CASSESKPSQPQHF; CDR3nt: TGCGCCAGCAGTGAGTCGAAACCCAGTCAGCCCCAGCATTTT
v_gene: TRBV10-1; abundance: .; j_gene: TRBJ2-1; d_gene: .; CDR3aa: CASSESRGRGNEQFF; CDR3nt: TGCGCCAGCAGTGAGAGCAGGGGTCGAGGCAATGAGCAGTTCTTC
v_gene: TRBV10-2; abundance: once; j_gene: TRBJ1-4; d_gene: .; CDR3aa: CASSQGITNEKLFF; CDR3nt: TGCGCCAGCAGTCAGGGGATAACTAATGAAAAACTGTTTTTT
v_gene: TRBV28; abundance: .; j_gene: TRBJ1-3; d_gene: .; CDR3aa: CASHEANQNTIYF; CDR3nt: TGTGCCAGTCACGAGGCAAACCAAAACACCATATATTTT
v_gene: TRBV7-6; abundance: .; j_gene: TRBJ2-1; d_gene: TRBD2; CDR3aa: CASSLAWGGPRRRYNEQFF; CDR3nt: TGTGCCAGCAGCTTAGCCTGGGGAGGGCCCCGAAGGCGGTACAATGAGCAGTTCTTC
v_gene: TRBV7-9; abundance: few; j_gene: TRBJ2-1; d_gene: .; CDR3aa: CASSVSGFHNEQFF; CDR3nt: TGTGCCAGCAGCGTGTCCGGGTTTCACAATGAGCAGTTCTTC
v_gene: TRBV5-4; abundance: .; j_gene: TRBJ2-5; d_gene: TRBD2; CDR3aa: CASSLPAGGRETQYF; CDR3nt: TGTGCCAGCAGCTTGCCAGCGGGGGGGCGAGAGACCCAGTACTTC
v_gene: TRBV28; abundance: .; j_gene: TRBJ1-2; d_gene: .; CDR3aa: CASRPQGNYGYTF; CDR3nt: TGTGCCAGCAGACCCCAGGGGAACTATGGCTACACCTTC
v_gene: TRBV5-1; abundance: .; j_gene: TRBJ2-7; d_gene: TRBD2; CDR3aa: CASSWVLVGTSGPYEQYF; CDR3nt: TGCGCCAGCAGCTGGGTTTTGGTTGGGACTAGCGGTCCCTACGAGCAGTACTTC
v_gene: TRBV25-1; abundance: .; j_gene: TRBJ2-2; d_gene: .; CDR3aa: CASSLLASGELFF; CDR3nt: TGTGCCAGCAGTTTACTAGCCTCCGGGGAGCTGTTTTTT